Listed below are T cell receptor beta chains from one sample, sequenced in a study of CD8 T cells in ankylosing spondylitis. Using its own MiXCR run on the 5' RACE reads, TCRdb lists one record per CDR3 protein. The sample shows 200,000 to 250,000 distinct CDR3 sequences, more than 5.5% of them seen only once. The sequenced sample was blood, either unsorted or a sorted T cell fraction (not recorded which). Source of these receptors: a male donor with ankylosing spondylitis. CDR3s include the opening cysteine and the closing phenylalanine or tryptophan. D genes are given only for firm matches. Not every row has a clone size; where given, it reads once, few, many or a size class.

D: NA; V: TRBV27; J: TRBJ1-1; size: many; DNA: TGTGCCAGCAGGCCCCTCTCGACGGGCACTGAAGCTTTCTTT; CDR3: CASRPLSTGTEAFF
D: TRBD1; V: TRBV2; J: TRBJ1-1; size: NA; DNA: TGTGCCAGCAGGGCCGGGACAGGGATCATCATGAACACTGAAGCTTTCTTT; CDR3: CASRAGTGIIMNTEAFF
D: NA; V: TRBV7-6; J: TRBJ2-2; size: NA; DNA: TGTGCCAGCGGGGCAGGGTTTGGCACCGGGGAGCTGTTTTTT; CDR3: CASGAGFGTGELFF
D: NA; V: TRBV29-1; J: TRBJ1-2; size: few; DNA: TGCAGCGTTGTCCCTTACAACTATGGCTACACCTTC; CDR3: CSVVPYNYGYTF
D: NA; V: TRBV28; J: TRBJ2-1; size: many; DNA: TGTGCCAGCAGTTTTGAGCTCGGGGCGGGGAATAACAATGAGCAGTTCTTC; CDR3: CASSFELGAGNNNEQFF
D: TRBD1; V: TRBV6-1; J: TRBJ2-3; size: many; DNA: TGTGCCAGCAGCCTCAGACAGGGGGCCACCACAGATACGCAGTATTTT; CDR3: CASSLRQGATTDTQYF
D: NA; V: TRBV7-8; J: TRBJ1-1; size: many; DNA: TGTGCCAGCAGCTTAAACTCCCCAGTTCGGGGTGAAGCTTTCTTT; CDR3: CASSLNSPVRGEAFF
D: NA; V: TRBV27; J: TRBJ1-4; size: few; DNA: TGTGCCAGCAGTTTATCCCAGGGATGGGGCGAAAAACTGTTTTTT; CDR3: CASSLSQGWGEKLFF
D: NA; V: TRBV15; J: TRBJ2-7; size: NA; DNA: TGTGCCACCAGCCCCCGGACTACCCCCTACGAGCAGTACTTC; CDR3: CATSPRTTPYEQYF
D: TRBD1; V: TRBV10-2; J: TRBJ2-7; size: many; DNA: TGCGCCACCCGGGACAGGGGACCCTACGAGCAGTACTTC; CDR3: CATRDRGPYEQYF
D: TRBD1; V: TRBV10-3; J: TRBJ2-1; size: many; DNA: TGTGCCATCAGTGCGACAGGGGAAAGTTTCAATGAGCAGTTCTTC; CDR3: CAISATGESFNEQFF
D: NA; V: TRBV19; J: TRBJ1-1; size: few; DNA: TGTGCCAGTAGTATAGTCGAGAACACTGAAGCTTTCTTT; CDR3: CASSIVENTEAFF
D: NA; V: TRBV7-9; J: TRBJ2-7; size: many; DNA: TGTGCCAGCAGCTCACCCGGGTCTTTCACCTACGAGCAGTACTTC; CDR3: CASSSPGSFTYEQYF
D: NA; V: TRBV7-9; J: TRBJ1-1; size: many; DNA: TGTGCCAGCAGCCGGGGGGACACTGAAGCTTTCTTT; CDR3: CASSRGDTEAFF
D: TRBD2; V: TRBV4-3; J: TRBJ2-7; size: few; DNA: TGCGCCAGCAGCCCCGCTCACCAACTCGGACTAGCGGGAGTCGAGCAGTACTTC; CDR3: CASSPAHQLGLAGVEQYF
D: TRBD1; V: TRBV6-4; J: TRBJ1-6; size: few; DNA: TGTGCCAGCAGTGACGGGACAGGGGAATCACCCCTCCACTTT; CDR3: CASSDGTGESPLHF
D: TRBD1; V: TRBV3-1; J: TRBJ2-6; size: few; DNA: TGTGCCAGCAGCCGGGGGACAGGAGCTGTAGGGGCTGGGGCCAACGTCCTGACTTTC; CDR3: CASSRGTGAVGAGANVLTF
D: NA; V: TRBV4-2; J: TRBJ1-2; size: many; DNA: TGTGCCAGCAGCCAACTATCCCTTTTCGGCAGGGTGGATGGCTACACCTTC; CDR3: CASSQLSLFGRVDGYTF
D: NA; V: TRBV15; J: TRBJ2-1; size: few; DNA: TGTGCCACCAGCAGCCGACCTCAACAGGCCTACAATGAGCAGTTCTTC; CDR3: CATSSRPQQAYNEQFF
D: TRBD2; V: TRBV7-9; J: TRBJ2-1; size: many; DNA: TGTGCCAGCAGCCCTAGCGGGAGTGAGGACAATGAGCAGTTCTTC; CDR3: CASSPSGSEDNEQFF
D: TRBD1; V: TRBV4-1; J: TRBJ1-2; size: many; DNA: TGCGCCAGCAGCCAGGGACAGGGGGCGGACCACTATGGCTACACCTTC; CDR3: CASSQGQGADHYGYTF
D: NA; V: TRBV29-1; J: TRBJ2-7; size: few; DNA: TGCAGCGTTCTGACGGCGGGTGCCTACGAGCAGTACTTC; CDR3: CSVLTAGAYEQYF
D: TRBD2; V: TRBV9; J: TRBJ2-7; size: many; DNA: TGTGCCAGCAGCGACAGCGGGGGGGCCATATACGAGCAGTACTTC; CDR3: CASSDSGGAIYEQYF
D: TRBD2; V: TRBV7-7; J: TRBJ2-1; size: many; DNA: TGTGCTAGCAGCTTAGAGTCTAGCGGGGGACGCAATGAGCAGTTCTTC; CDR3: CASSLESSGGRNEQFF
D: NA; V: TRBV29-1; J: TRBJ2-2; size: many; DNA: TGCAGCGTTGAAGATCGAGGGGTTAGGACCGGGGAGCTGTTTTTT; CDR3: CSVEDRGVRTGELFF
D: NA; V: TRBV15; J: TRBJ2-2; size: many; DNA: TGTGCCACCAGCAGAGGGGCTGGGCTTCACCGATTAGGGACCGGGGAGCTGTTTTTT; CDR3: CATSRGAGLHRLGTGELFF
D: TRBD2; V: TRBV7-2; J: TRBJ2-2; size: NA; DNA: TGTGCCAGCAGCTTGCTAGCGGGAGCGGTCGGGGAGCTGTTTTTT; CDR3: CASSLLAGAVGELFF
D: NA; V: TRBV9; J: TRBJ2-2; size: many; DNA: TGTGCCAGCAGAAAACAGGCAGCGGGCACCGGGGAGCTGTTTTTT; CDR3: CASRKQAAGTGELFF
D: NA; V: TRBV12-3/TRBV12-4; J: TRBJ2-1; size: many; DNA: TGTGCCAGCAGTCTAAGAACCTACGAACAGTTCTTC; CDR3: CASSLRTYEQFF
D: NA; V: TRBV4-3; J: TRBJ2-7; size: NA; DNA: TGCGCCAGCAGCCAAGAATGGACTGAAGCCTACGAGCAGTACTTC; CDR3: CASSQEWTEAYEQYF
D: NA; V: TRBV7-9; J: TRBJ1-2; size: many; DNA: TGTGCCAGCAGCTTAGAGGGCAACTATGGCTACACCTTC; CDR3: CASSLEGNYGYTF
D: NA; V: TRBV7-6; J: TRBJ2-7; size: NA; DNA: TGTGCCAGCAGCCTCGCCGGCAGAAACTCCGAGCAGTACTTC; CDR3: CASSLAGRNSEQYF
D: NA; V: TRBV18; J: TRBJ1-3; size: NA; DNA: TGTGCCAGCTCACCACCGACTGGAAACACCATATATTTT; CDR3: CASSPPTGNTIYF
D: TRBD1; V: TRBV7-2; J: TRBJ2-2; size: many; DNA: TGTGCCAGCGGACAGGTGTCCGGGGAGCTGTTTTTT; CDR3: CASGQVSGELFF
D: NA; V: TRBV10-3; J: TRBJ2-7; size: many; DNA: TGTGCCATCAGTGAAGGGGCCTCCTACGAGCAGTACTTC; CDR3: CAISEGASYEQYF
D: TRBD2; V: TRBV7-7; J: TRBJ2-1; size: many; DNA: TGTGCTAGCAGCTTAAGATTAGCGGGGGCCAATGAGCAGTTCTTC; CDR3: CASSLRLAGANEQFF
D: NA; V: TRBV7-9; J: TRBJ2-2; size: NA; DNA: TGTGCCAGCAGCTTTGGGAGGAAAGGGGAGCTGTTTTTT; CDR3: CASSFGRKGELFF
D: TRBD2; V: TRBV3-1; J: TRBJ2-4; size: many; DNA: TGTGCCAGCAGCCAAGTAGCGGGATTCGAAAACATTCAGTACTTC; CDR3: CASSQVAGFENIQYF
D: NA; V: TRBV5-1; J: TRBJ2-7; size: many; DNA: TGCGCCAGCAGCTTGTCGGCAGTCTACGAGCAGTACTTC; CDR3: CASSLSAVYEQYF
D: TRBD1; V: TRBV15; J: TRBJ2-3; size: many; DNA: TGTGCCACCAGCAGTCCGGACAGGGACCGCACAGATACGCAGTATTTT; CDR3: CATSSPDRDRTDTQYF
D: TRBD2; V: TRBV20-1; J: TRBJ2-7; size: NA; DNA: TGCAGTGCTAAACTAGCGGGAGGCACCTACGAGCAGTACTTC; CDR3: CSAKLAGGTYEQYF